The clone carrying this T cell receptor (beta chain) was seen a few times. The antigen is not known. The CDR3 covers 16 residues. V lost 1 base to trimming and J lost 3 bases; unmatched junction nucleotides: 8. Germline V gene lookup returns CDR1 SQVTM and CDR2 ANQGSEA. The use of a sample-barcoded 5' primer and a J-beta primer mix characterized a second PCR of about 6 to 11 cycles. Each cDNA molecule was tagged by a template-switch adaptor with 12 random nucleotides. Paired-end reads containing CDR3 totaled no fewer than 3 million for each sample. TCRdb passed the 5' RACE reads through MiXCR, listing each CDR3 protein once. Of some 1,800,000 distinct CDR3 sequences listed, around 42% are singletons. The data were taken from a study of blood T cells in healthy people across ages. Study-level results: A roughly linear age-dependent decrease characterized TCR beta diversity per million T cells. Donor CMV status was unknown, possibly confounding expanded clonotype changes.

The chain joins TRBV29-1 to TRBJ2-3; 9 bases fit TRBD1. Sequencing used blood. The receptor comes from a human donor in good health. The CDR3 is CSVEVRGTGWTDTQYF. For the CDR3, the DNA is TGCAGCGTTGAAGTCCGTGGGACAGGGTGGACAGATACGCAGTATTTT.